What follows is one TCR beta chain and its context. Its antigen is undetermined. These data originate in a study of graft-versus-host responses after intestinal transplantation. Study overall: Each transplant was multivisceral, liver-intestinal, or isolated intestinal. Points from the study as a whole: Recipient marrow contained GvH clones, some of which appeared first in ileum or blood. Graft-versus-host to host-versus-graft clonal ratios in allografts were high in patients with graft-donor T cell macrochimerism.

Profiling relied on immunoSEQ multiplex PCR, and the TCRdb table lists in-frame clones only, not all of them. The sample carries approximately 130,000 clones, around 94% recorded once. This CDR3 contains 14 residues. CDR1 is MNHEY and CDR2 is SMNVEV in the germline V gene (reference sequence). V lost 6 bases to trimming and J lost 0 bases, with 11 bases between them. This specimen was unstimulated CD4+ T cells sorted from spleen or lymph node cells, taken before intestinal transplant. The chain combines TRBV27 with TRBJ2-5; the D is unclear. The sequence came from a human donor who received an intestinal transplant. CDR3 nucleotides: TGTGCCAGCAGCCGAAGGGCGGACCAAGAGACCCAGTACTTC. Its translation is CASSRRADQETQYF.